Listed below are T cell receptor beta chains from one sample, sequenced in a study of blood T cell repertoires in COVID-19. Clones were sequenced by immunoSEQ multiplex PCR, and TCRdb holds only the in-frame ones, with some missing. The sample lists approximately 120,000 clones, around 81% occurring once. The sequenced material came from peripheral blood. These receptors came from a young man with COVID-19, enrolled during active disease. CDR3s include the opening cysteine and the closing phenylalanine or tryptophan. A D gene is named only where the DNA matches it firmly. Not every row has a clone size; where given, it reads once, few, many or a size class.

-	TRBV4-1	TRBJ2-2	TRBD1	CASSQWGTGSTGELFF	TGCGCCAGCAGCCAATGGGGGACAGGGAGCACCGGGGAGCTGTTTTTT
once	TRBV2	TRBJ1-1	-	CASSESGRGFYTEAFF	TGTGCCAGCAGTGAATCAGGCAGGGGCTTTTACACTGAAGCTTTCTTT
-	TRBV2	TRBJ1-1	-	CASLWGGMNTEAFF	TGTGCCAGCCTATGGGGGGGAATGAACACTGAAGCTTTCTTT
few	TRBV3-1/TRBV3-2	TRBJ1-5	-	CASSQGVGSQPQHF	TGTGCCAGCAGCCAGGGAGTCGGTAGTCAGCCCCAGCATTTT
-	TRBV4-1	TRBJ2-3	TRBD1	CASSQETGYTDTQYF	TGCGCCAGCAGCCAAGAGACAGGGTATACAGATACGCAGTATTTT
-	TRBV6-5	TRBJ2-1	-	CASSYLTGDNEQFF	TGTGCCAGCAGTTATTTAACAGGAGACAATGAGCAGTTCTTC
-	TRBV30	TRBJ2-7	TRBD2	CAWMGAGVREQYF	TGTGCCTGGATGGGAGCGGGAGTAAGAGAGCAGTACTTC
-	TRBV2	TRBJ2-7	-	CASSKRQSSSYEQYF	TGTGCCAGCAGTAAGAGACAGAGCAGCTCCTACGAGCAGTACTTC
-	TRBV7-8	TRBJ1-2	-	CASSYLARPGNYGYTF	TGTGCCAGCAGCTACCTTGCCCGACCAGGAAACTATGGCTACACCTTC
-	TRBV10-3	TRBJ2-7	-	CAISVQSGEQYF	TGTGCCATCAGTGTGCAGTCGGGGGAGCAGTACTTC
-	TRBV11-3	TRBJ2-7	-	CASSLEAQTIYEQYF	TGTGCCAGCAGCTTAGAGGCCCAGACAATCTACGAGCAGTACTTC
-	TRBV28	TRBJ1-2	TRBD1	CASKGTGDYGYTF	TGTGCCAGCAAGGGGACAGGGGACTATGGCTACACCTTC
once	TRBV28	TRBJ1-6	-	CASMDFSPLHF	TGTGCCAGCATGGACTTTTCACCCCTCCACTTT
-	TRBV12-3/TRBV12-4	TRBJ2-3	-	CASSLSHADTQYF	TGTGCCAGCAGTTTAAGCCACGCAGATACGCAGTATTTT
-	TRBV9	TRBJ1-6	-	CASSEPGLPNPPLHF	TGTGCCAGCAGCGAGCCGGGACTGCCTAATCCACCCCTCCACTTT
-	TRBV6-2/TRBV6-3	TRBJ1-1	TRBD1	CASSYSLDRGDTEAFF	TGTGCCAGCAGTTACTCCCTTGACAGGGGCGACACTGAAGCTTTCTTT
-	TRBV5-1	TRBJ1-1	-	CASSFGGNTEAFF	TGCGCCAGCAGCTTTGGGGGGAATACTGAAGCTTTCTTT
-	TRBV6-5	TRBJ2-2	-	CASSRSGSDAGELFF	TGTGCCAGCAGTAGGAGCGGTTCCGACGCCGGGGAGCTGTTTTTT
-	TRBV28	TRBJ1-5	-	CASSESQGNQPQHF	TGTGCCAGCAGTGAGTCTCAGGGAAATCAGCCCCAGCATTTT
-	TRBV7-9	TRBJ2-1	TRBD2	CASRWTSGSIGNEQFF	TGTGCCAGCAGGTGGACTAGCGGGAGTATCGGCAATGAGCAGTTCTTC
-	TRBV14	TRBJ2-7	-	CASSQANYEQYF	TGTGCCAGCAGCCAAGCCAACTACGAGCAGTACTTC
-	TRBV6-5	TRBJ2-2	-	CATYRSGSYSVVF	TGTGCCACCTATCGTAGCGGATCTTATTCCGTGGTTTTT
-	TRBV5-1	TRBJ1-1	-	CASSLARGAEAFF	TGCGCCAGCAGCTTGGCCAGGGGCGCTGAAGCTTTCTTT
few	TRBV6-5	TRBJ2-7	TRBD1	CASISGQGDEQYF	TGTGCCAGCATTTCGGGACAGGGTGACGAGCAGTACTTC
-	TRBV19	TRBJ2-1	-	CASSIFQRSHNEQFF	TGTGCCAGTAGTATTTTCCAGCGGAGTCACAATGAGCAGTTCTTC
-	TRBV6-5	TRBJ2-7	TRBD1	CASSYGTGTYEQYF	TGTGCCAGCAGTTACGGGACAGGGACCTACGAGCAGTACTTC
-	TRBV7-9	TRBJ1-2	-	CASSSRTDGYTF	TGTGCCAGCAGCTCCCGGACAGATGGCTACACCTTC
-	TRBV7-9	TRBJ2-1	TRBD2	CASSLSLAGGNEQFF	TGTGCCAGCAGCTTGTCGCTAGCGGGGGGCAATGAGCAGTTCTTC
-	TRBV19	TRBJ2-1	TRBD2	CASSIIPAGANEQFF	TGTGCCAGTAGTATAATTCCAGCGGGAGCAAATGAGCAGTTCTTC
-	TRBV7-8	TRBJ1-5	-	CASRPAGGDQPQHF	TGTGCCAGCAGACCCGCCGGCGGGGATCAGCCCCAGCATTTT
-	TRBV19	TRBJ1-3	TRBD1	CASSSQQGDTIYF	TGTGCCAGTAGTTCCCAACAGGGGGACACCATATATTTT
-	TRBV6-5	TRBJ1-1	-	CASSSFAAYTEAFF	TGTGCCAGCAGTTCTTTCGCGGCATACACTGAAGCTTTCTTT
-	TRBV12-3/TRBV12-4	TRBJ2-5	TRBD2	CARSRGDQETQYF	TGTGCCAGAAGCCGGGGGGACCAAGAGACCCAGTACTTC
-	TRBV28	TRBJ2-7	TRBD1	CASSSPGQGDYEQYF	TGTGCCAGCAGCTCCCCCGGACAGGGAGACTACGAGCAGTACTTC
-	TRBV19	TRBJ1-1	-	CASSLRATEAFF	TGTGCCAGTAGTTTGAGGGCCACTGAAGCTTTCTTT
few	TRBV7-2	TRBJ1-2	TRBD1	CASSLGGTGVGYGYTF	TGTGCCAGCAGCTTAGGTGGCACAGGGGTCGGATATGGCTACACCTTC
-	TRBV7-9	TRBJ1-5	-	CASSFQGRDQPQHF	TGTGCCAGCAGCTTCCAAGGGAGGGATCAGCCCCAGCATTTT
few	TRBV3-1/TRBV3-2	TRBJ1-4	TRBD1	CATGQGEEKLFF	TGTGCCACCGGACAGGGGGAGGAAAAACTGTTTTTT
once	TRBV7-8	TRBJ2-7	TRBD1	CASSLTGVSYEQYF	TGTGCCAGCAGCTTAACAGGGGTCTCCTACGAGCAGTACTTC
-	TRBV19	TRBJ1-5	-	CASSIDGTSNQPQHF	TGTGCCAGTAGTATAGACGGGACAAGCAATCAGCCCCAGCATTTT
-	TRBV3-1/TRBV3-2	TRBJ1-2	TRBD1	CASSQGTGYGYTF	TGTGCCAGCAGCCAAGGGACAGGCTATGGCTACACCTTC
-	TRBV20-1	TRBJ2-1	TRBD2	CSASPSGGYNEQFF	TGCAGTGCTAGTCCAAGCGGGGGGTACAATGAGCAGTTCTTC
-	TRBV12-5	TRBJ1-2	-	CASGRDSYGYTF	TGTGCTAGTGGTCGCGACAGCTATGGCTACACCTTC
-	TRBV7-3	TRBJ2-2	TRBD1	CASSLLQGATGELFF	TGTGCCAGCAGCCTGCTACAGGGGGCGACCGGGGAGCTGTTTTTT
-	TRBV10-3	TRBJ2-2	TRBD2	CAIRASGHVSNTGELFF	TGTGCCATCAGGGCTAGCGGGCATGTGTCGAACACCGGGGAGCTGTTTTTT
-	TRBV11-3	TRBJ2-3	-	CARSDGGLYTDTQYF	TGTGCCAGGTCCGACGGGGGGCTCTACACAGATACGCAGTATTTT
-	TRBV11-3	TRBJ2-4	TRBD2	CASSLGLAGGLAKNIQYF	TGTGCCAGCAGCTTAGGACTAGCGGGAGGGCTTGCCAAAAACATTCAGTACTTC
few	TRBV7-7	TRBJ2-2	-	CASSSRDTGELFF	TGTGCTAGCAGCTCCAGGGACACCGGGGAGCTGTTTTTT
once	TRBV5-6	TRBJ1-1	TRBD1	CASSWGQGASRTEAFF	TGTGCCAGCAGCTGGGGCCAGGGGGCTAGTCGCACTGAAGCTTTCTTT
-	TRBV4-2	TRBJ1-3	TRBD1	CASSVRQGIGNTIYF	TGTGCCAGCAGCGTCCGACAGGGCATCGGAAACACCATATATTTT
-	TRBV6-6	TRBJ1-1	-	CASSYSGTDTEAFF	TGTGCCAGCAGTTACTCCGGTACAGACACTGAAGCTTTCTTT
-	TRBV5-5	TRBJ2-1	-	CASSLTARGSLYEQFF	TGTGCCAGCAGCTTGACGGCCAGGGGATCTCTGTATGAGCAGTTCTTC
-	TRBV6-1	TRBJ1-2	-	CASRGQGNYGYTF	TGTGCCAGCCGGGGCCAGGGGAACTATGGCTACACCTTC